The clone carrying this TCR beta chain is classed as large (0.1 to 1%). Its antigen is not identified. V shed 2 bases and J shed 4 bases, with 11 bases lying between them. This CDR3 spans 14 amino acids. Germline CDR1 and CDR2: MNHGY and SAAAGT. This sample was taken from a study of sequential checkpoint blockade in melanoma. Study summary: First-line arms were nivolumab then ipilimumab, or the reverse, randomized 1:1. After both sequences, patients received maintenance nivolumab. About 89 pretreatment tumor DNA samples were TCRβ immunosequenced. Study conclusions and caveats: Tumor T-cell fraction and clonality correlated with PD-L1 and CD8+ counts.

This table comes from immunoSEQ multiplex PCR, and its TCRdb copy is limited to in-frame clones, with some not included. The sample records fewer than 3,500 clones, around 23% being singletons. As for treatment: randomized to nivolumab then ipilimumab (arm A) or the reverse (arm B). The rearrangement uses TRBV6-8 and TRBJ2-5; possibly TRBD1 for D (6 bases). The sample here was tumor tissue (inferred from file names), taken from a patient given nivolumab and ipilimumab in sequence. The sequence was obtained from a human donor with melanoma. This CDR3 reads CASSYGGRVETQYF. As DNA, the CDR3 is TGTGCCAGCAGTTACGGGGGCAGGGTAGAGACCCAGTACTTC.